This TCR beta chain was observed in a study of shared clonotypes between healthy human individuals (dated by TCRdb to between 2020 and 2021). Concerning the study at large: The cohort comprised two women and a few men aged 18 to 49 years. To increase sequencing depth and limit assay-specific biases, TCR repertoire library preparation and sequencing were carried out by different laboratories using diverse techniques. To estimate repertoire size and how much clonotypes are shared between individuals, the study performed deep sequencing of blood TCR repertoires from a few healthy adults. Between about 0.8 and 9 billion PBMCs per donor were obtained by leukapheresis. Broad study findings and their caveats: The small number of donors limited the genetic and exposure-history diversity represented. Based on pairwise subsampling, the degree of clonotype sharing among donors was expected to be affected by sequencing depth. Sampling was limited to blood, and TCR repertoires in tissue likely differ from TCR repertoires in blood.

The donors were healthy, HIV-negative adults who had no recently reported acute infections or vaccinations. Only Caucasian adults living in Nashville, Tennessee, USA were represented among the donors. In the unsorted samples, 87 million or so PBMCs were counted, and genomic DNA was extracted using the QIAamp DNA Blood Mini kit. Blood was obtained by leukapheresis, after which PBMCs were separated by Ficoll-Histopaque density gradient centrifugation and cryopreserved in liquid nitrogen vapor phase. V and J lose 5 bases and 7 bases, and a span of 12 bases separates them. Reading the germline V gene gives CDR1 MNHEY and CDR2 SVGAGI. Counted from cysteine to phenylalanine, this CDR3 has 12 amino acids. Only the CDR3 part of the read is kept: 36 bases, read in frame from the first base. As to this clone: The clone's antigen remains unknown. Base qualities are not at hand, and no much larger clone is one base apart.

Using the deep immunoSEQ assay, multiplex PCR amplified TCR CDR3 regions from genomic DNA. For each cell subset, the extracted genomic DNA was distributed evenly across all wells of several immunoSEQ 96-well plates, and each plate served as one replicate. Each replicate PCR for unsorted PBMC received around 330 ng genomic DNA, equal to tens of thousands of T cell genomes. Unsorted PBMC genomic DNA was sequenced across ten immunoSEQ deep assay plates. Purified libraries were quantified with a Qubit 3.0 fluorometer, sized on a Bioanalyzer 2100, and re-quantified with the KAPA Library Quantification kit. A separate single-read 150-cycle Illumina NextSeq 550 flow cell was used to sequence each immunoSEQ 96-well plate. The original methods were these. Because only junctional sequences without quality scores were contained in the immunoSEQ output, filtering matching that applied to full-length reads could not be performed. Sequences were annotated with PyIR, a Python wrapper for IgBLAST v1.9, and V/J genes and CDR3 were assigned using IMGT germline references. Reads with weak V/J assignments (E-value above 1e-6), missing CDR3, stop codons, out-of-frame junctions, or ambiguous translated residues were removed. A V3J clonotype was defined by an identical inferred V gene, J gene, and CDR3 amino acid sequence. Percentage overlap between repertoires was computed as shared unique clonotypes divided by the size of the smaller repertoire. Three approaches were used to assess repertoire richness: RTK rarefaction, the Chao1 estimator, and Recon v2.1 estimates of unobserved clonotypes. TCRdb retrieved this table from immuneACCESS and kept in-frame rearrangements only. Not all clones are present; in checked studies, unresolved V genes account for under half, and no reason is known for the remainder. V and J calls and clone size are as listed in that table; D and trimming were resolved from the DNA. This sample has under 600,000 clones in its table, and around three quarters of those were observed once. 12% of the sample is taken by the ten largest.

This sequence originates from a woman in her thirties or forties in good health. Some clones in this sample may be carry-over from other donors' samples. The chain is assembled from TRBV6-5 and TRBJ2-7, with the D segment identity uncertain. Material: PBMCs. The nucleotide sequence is TGTGCCAGCAGTGCCCCATCCGAGGAGCAGTACTTC. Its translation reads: CASSAPSEEQYF.